This is a list of T cell receptor beta chains from one sample in a study of T-cell memory formation after mild COVID-19. TCRdb recomputed calls from the 5' RACE reads with MiXCR, one row per CDR3 protein. The sample includes about 430,000 distinct CDR3 sequences, more than 20% of them seen just once. The specimen sequenced was PBMCs or a T cell subset sorted from them (not recorded which). The receptors derive from an adult woman who had mild COVID-19 (a few samples of this study predate the infection). Cell type and time point are not known. Each CDR3 is given with its conserved first and last residue. Each record gives: CDR3 length, J gene, V gene, D gene, clone size, CDR3 DNA, CDR3 protein. The D gene is left open where the match is weak. Only some rows state a clone size, as once, few, many or a class for expanded clones.

>12|TRBJ1-1|TRBV29-1|TRBD1|.
TGCAGCCCTCTTAGGGGGCCCACTGAAGCTTTCTTT
CSPLRGPTEAFF
>13|TRBJ2-5|TRBV10-3|.|once
TGTGCCATCAGTGATCGGCTGGGAGGAACCCAGTACTTC
CAISDRLGGTQYF
>13|TRBJ2-3|TRBV5-1|.|.
TGCGCCAGCAGGCAAGAGGAGGCAGATACGCAGTATTTT
CASRQEEADTQYF
>13|TRBJ2-7|TRBV6-2/TRBV6-3|.|.
TGTGCCAGCAGTTTCGACAGGTACTACGAGCAGTACTTC
CASSFDRYYEQYF
>14|TRBJ1-1|TRBV12-3/TRBV12-4|.|.
TGTGCCAGCAGTTTAATCCTTCGGGGCACTGAAGCTTTCTTT
CASSLILRGTEAFF
>16|TRBJ2-5|TRBV7-3|TRBD2|.
TGTGCCAGCAGCTTAAAGGGGCTAGCGGGAGAGGAGACCCAGTACTTC
CASSLKGLAGEETQYF
>15|TRBJ1-2|TRBV5-1|.|.
TGCGCCAGCAGCTTAACGGGGTCCTCTAACTATGGCTACACCTTC
CASSLTGSSNYGYTF
>12|TRBJ1-5|TRBV27|.|.
TGTGCCAGCGGCACTAGCAATCAGCCCCAGCATTTT
CASGTSNQPQHF
>13|TRBJ2-7|TRBV11-2|.|many
TGTGCCAGCAGCTTCTCTGGGACCTACGAGCAGTACTTC
CASSFSGTYEQYF
>16|TRBJ1-4|TRBV5-1|.|.
TGCGCCAGCAGCTTGCGGGCTTTTGCAACTAATGAAAAACTGTTTTTT
CASSLRAFATNEKLFF
>13|TRBJ2-7|TRBV2|.|few
TGTGCCAGCCTAGGCGGGTCCGGCTACGAGCAGTACTTC
CASLGGSGYEQYF
>12|TRBJ2-3|TRBV5-1|.|few
TGCGCCAGCAGGCAGGGAACAGATACGCAGTATTTT
CASRQGTDTQYF
>20|TRBJ2-2|TRBV24-1|.|.
TGTGCCACCAGTGACCGTAGACGACTTTCATACTACTCGAACACCGGGGAGCTGTTTTTT
CATSDRRRLSYYSNTGELFF
>16|TRBJ1-6|TRBV12-3/TRBV12-4|TRBD1|few
TGTGCCAGCAGTCTTACAGGGGGCTCCTATAATTCACCCCTCCACTTT
CASSLTGGSYNSPLHF
>13|TRBJ1-1|TRBV12-3/TRBV12-4|.|.
TGTGCCAGCGACTCCCGGGGGAACACTGAAGCTTTCTTT
CASDSRGNTEAFF
>16|TRBJ2-3|TRBV3-1|.|.
TGTGCCAGCAGCCAAGGTGGCTTCGTCTCCACAGATACGCAGTATTTT
CASSQGGFVSTDTQYF